This TCR beta chain came from a study of vaccination and CD4 T cells after COVID-19. Worth noting for this clonotype: Its specificity is not known.

V lost 1 base, J lost 5 bases, and 3 bases lay in between. This CDR3 is built from 11 residues. Germline V gene lookup returns CDR1 SEHNR and CDR2 FQNEAQ (reference sequence). The Oncomine TCR Beta short-read assay was applied to DNA of cultured CD4+ T cells. In this case, cultured CD4+ T cells provided the extracted genomic DNA. From the PCR reads, TCRdb called clonotypes with MiXCR, one entry per CDR3 protein. The sample includes 6,500 to 9,500 distinct CDR3 sequences, around 41% of them seen just once. Described treatment: approximately nine-day PBMC culture with coronavirus spike peptide pools or control peptides (ViraFEST assay). Pre-COVID-19 pandemic sampling (2011-2018) yielded the unexposed donor's CD4+ T cells.

This chain uses TRBV7-9 with TRBJ2-7; D is unclear. The source of this sequence is a human donor in good health. The sample comprised CD4+ T cells from blood, cultured in vitro. The CDR3: CASSLVNEQYF. DNA for the CDR3: TGTGCCAGCAGCTTAGTAAACGAGCAGTACTTC.